This TCR beta chain was observed in a study of cytomegalovirus exposure and HLA in healthy donors. Whole-study context: The Caucasian-associated ancestry cluster contained 75% to 85% of the 398 genotyped donors.

This CDR3 spans 14 amino acids. Looked up from germline, CDR1 is KGHSH and CDR2 is LQKENI. Trimming took 7 bases from V and 7 from J; bases not matched to a gene: 9. A multiplex PCR was run with 60 Vbeta primers and 13 Jbeta primers. The method was immunoSEQ multiplex PCR; TCRdb's version includes in-frame clones alone and lacks a portion of them. The repertoire includes 150,000 to 200,000 clones, over 75% of them detected once, and around 3.1% sits in the top ten. With respect to this clone: Its matching antigen is unknown.

Study findings and constraints: Sequencing had likely introduced a cluster of highly shared sequence variants as an artifact.

Sample: PBMCs. V and J are TRBV18 and TRBJ1-4; 7 bases match TRBD1. This receptor was obtained from a female donor in good health and CMV-seronegative. The CDR3 DNA sequence: TGTGCCAGCTACCTGACAGGGAAGCCTGAAAAACTGTTTTTT. It is translated as CASYLTGKPEKLFF. Full variable domain (outside the CDR3, taken from reference TRBV18 and TRBJ1-4): NAGVMQNPRHLVRRRGQEARLRCSPMKGHSHVYWYRQLPEEGLKFMVYLQKENIIDESGMPKERFSAEFPKEGPSILRIQQVVRGDSAAYFCASYLTGKPEKLFFGSGTQLSVL.